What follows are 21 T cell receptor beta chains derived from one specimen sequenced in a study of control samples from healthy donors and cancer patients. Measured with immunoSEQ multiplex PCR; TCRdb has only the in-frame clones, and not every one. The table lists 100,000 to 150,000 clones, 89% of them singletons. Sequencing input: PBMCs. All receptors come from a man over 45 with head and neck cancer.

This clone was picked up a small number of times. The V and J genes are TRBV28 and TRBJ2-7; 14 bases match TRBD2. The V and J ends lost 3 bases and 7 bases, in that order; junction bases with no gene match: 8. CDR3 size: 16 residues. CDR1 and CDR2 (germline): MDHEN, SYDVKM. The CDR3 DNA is TGTGCCAGCAGTTTCCCGGGACTAGCGGGAGTTCGGGAGCAGTACTTC. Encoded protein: CASSFPGLAGVREQYF.

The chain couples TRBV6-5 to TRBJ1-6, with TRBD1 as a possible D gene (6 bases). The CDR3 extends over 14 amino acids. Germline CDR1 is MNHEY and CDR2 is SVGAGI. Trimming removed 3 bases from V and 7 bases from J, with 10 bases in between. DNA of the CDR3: TGTGCCAGCAGTTATCGGACAGCCAATTCACCCCTCCACTTT. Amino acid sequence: CASSYRTANSPLHF.

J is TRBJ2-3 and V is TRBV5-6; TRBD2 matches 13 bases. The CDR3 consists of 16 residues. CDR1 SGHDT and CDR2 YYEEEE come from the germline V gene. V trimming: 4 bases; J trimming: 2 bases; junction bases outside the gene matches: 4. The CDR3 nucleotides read TGTGCCAGCAGCAAAGGACTAGCGGGGGTCACAGATACGCAGTATTTT. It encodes CASSKGLAGVTDTQYF.

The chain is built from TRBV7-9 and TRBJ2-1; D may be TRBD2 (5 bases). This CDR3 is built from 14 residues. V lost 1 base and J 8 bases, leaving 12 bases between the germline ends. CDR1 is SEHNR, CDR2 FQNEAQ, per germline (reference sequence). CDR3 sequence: CASSLGAVRDEQFF. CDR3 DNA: TGTGCCAGCAGCTTAGGAGCGGTCCGAGATGAGCAGTTCTTC.

The CDR3 DNA follows: TGCGCCAGCAGCTTAACTAGTTCGGGCGGGGAGCTGTTTTTT. Translation: CASSLTSSGGELFF. The J gene is TRBJ2-2, the V gene TRBV5-1; D might be TRBD2 (5 bases). V was clipped by 2 bases and J by 7 bases, with 12 bases between them. The CDR3 contains 14 residues. Germline assignment: CDR1 SGHRS and CDR2 YFSETQ. Full variable domain (rest looked up from reference TRBV5-1 and TRBJ2-2): KAGVTQTPRYLIKTRGQQVTLSCSPISGHRSVSWYQQTPGQGLQFLFEYFSETQRNKGNFPGRFSGRQFSNSRSEMNVSTLELGDSALYLCASSLTSSGGELFFGEGSRLTVL.

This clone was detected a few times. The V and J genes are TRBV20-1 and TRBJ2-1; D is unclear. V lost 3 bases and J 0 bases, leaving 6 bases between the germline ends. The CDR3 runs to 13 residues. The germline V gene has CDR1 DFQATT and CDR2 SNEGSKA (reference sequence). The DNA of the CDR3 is TGCAGTGCTAGTCCTGGCTCCTACAATGAGCAGTTCTTC. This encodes CSASPGSYNEQFF.

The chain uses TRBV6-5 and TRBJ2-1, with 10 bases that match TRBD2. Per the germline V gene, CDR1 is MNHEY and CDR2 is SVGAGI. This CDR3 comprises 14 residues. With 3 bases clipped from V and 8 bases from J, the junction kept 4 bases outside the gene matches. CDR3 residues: CASSYLAGDDEQFF. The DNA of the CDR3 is TGTGCCAGCAGTTATCTAGCGGGGGACGATGAGCAGTTCTTC.

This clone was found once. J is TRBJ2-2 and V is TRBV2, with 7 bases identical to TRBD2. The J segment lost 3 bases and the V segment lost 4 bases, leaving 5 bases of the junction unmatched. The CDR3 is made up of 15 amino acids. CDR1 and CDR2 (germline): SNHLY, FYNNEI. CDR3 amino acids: CASSVDSGDTGELFF. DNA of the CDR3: TGTGCCAGCAGTGTCGACAGCGGGGACACCGGGGAGCTGTTTTTT.

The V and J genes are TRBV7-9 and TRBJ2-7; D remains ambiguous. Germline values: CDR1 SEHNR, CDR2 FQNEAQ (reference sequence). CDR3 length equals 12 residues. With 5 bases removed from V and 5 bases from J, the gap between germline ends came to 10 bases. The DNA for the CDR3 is TGTGCCAGCAGCCCACCCCCCCACGAGCAGTACTTC. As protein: CASSPPPHEQYF.

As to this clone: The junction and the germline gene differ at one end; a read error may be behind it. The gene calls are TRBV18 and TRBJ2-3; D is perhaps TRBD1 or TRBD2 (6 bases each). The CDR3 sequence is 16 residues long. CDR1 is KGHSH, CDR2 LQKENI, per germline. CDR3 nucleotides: TGTGCCAGCTCATCACCACGTATGGGGGGCAAAGATACGCAGTATTTT. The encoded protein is CASSSPRMGGKDTQYF.

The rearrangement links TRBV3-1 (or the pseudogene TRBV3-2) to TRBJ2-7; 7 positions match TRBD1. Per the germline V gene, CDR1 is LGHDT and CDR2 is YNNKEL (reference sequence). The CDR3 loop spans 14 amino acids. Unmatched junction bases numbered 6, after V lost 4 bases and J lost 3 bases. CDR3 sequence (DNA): TGTGCCAGCAGCCGACAGGGATTGGTCTACGAGCAGTACTTC. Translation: CASSRQGLVYEQYF.

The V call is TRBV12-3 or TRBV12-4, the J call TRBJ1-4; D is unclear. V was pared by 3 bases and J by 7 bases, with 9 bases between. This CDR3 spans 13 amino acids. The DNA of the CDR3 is TGTGCCAGCAGTTTCAACACTTTTGAAAAACTGTTTTTT. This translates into CASSFNTFEKLFF.

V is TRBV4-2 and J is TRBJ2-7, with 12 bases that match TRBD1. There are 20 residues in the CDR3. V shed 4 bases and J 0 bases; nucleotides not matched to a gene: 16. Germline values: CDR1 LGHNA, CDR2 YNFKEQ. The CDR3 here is CASSPFSPGQGAESSYEQYF. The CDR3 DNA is TGTGCCAGCAGCCCTTTTTCACCGGGACAGGGGGCGGAAAGCTCCTACGAGCAGTACTTC.

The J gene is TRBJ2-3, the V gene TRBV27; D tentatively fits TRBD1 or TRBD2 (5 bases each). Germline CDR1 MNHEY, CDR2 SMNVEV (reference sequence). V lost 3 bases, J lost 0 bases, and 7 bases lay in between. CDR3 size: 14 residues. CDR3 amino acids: CASSFRESTDTQYF. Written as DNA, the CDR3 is TGTGCCAGCAGTTTCAGGGAGAGCACAGATACGCAGTATTTT.

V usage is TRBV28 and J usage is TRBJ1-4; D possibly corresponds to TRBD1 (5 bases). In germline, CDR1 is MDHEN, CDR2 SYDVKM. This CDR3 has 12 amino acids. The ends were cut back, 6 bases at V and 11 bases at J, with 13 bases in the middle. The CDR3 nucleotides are TGTGCCAGCAGACCGACGGGGGGGAAACTGTTTTTT. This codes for CASRPTGGKLFF.

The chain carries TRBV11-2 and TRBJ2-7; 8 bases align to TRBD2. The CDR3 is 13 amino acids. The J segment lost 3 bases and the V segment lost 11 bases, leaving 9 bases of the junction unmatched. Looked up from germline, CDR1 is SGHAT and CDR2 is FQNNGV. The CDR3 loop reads CAGKAGEGYEQYF. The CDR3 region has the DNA TGTGCCGGAAAAGCGGGAGAGGGCTACGAGCAGTACTTC.

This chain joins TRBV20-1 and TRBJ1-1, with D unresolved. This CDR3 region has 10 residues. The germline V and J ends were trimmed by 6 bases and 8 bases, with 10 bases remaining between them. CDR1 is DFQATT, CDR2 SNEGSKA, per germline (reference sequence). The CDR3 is CSARLGEAFF. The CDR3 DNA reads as TGCAGTGCCAGACTCGGAGAAGCTTTCTTT.

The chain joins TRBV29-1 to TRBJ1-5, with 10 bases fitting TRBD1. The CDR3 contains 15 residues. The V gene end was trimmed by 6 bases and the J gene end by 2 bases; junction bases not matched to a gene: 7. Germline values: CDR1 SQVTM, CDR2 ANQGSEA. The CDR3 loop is CSVGQGGAGNQPQHF. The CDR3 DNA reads TGCAGCGTCGGACAGGGGGGCGCGGGCAATCAGCCCCAGCATTTT.

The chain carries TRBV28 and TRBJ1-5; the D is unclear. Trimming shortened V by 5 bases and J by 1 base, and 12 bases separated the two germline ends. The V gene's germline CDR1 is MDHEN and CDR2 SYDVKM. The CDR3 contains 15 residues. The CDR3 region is CASSIPAGSNQPQHF. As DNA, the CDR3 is TGTGCCAGCAGTATTCCGGCGGGGAGCAATCAGCCCCAGCATTTT.

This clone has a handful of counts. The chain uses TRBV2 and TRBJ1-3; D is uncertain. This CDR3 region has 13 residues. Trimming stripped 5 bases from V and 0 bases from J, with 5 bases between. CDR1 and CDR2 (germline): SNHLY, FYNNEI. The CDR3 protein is CASSRGSGNTIYF. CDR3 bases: TGTGCCAGCAGTCGGGGCTCTGGAAACACCATATATTTT.

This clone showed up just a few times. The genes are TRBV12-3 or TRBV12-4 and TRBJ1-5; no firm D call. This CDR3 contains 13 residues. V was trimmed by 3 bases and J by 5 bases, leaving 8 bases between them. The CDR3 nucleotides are TGTGCCAGCAGTTTTCAGGAGGATCAGCCCCAGCATTTT. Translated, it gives CASSFQEDQPQHF.